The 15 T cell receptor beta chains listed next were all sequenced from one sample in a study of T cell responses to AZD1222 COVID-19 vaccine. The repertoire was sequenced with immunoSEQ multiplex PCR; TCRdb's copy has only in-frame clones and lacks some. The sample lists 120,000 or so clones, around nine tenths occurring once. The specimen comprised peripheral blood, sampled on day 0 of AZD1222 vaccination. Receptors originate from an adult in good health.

In nucleotides, the CDR3 is TGTGCCAGCAGCTTTTTAGCGGGGGGTACCTACAATGAGCAGTTCTTC. It yields the protein CASSFLAGGTYNEQFF. This chain links TRBV7-9 with TRBJ2-1, with 10 bases that match TRBD2. V shed 3 bases and J 2 bases; nucleotides not matched to a gene: 4. CDR3 size: 16 residues. Germline loops: CDR1 SEHNR, CDR2 FQNEAQ (reference sequence).

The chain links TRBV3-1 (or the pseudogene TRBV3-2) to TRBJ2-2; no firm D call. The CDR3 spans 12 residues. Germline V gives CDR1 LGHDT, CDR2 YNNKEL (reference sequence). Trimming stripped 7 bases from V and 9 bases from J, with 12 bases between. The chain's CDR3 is CASTDVGRELFF. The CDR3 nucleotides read TGTGCCAGCACCGACGTTGGGCGGGAGCTGTTTTTT.

The CDR3 is CASSQAWRGYTF. DNA for the CDR3: TGTGCCAGCAGCCAAGCCTGGAGGGGCTACACCTTC. The chain couples TRBV3-1 (or the pseudogene TRBV3-2) to TRBJ1-2; D remains ambiguous. This CDR3 region has 12 residues. The germline V gene encodes CDR1 LGHDT and CDR2 YNNKEL (reference sequence). The V gene lost 1 base and the J gene lost 8 bases, with 8 bases spanning the gap.

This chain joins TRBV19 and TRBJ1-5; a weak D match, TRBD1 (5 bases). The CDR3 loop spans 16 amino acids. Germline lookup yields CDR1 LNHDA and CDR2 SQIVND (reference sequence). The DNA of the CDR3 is TGTGCTTCCCGAGGGACCCTCGGGGACCTTGGCCAGCCCCAGCATTTT. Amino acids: CASRGTLGDLGQPQHF.

This CDR3 is CASSSSGDYNEQFF. CDR3 DNA: TGTGCCAGTAGTAGTTCAGGGGACTACAATGAGCAGTTCTTC. The chain joins TRBV19 to TRBJ2-1; D might be TRBD1 (6 bases). Germline V gene sequence: CDR1 LNHDA, CDR2 SQIVND (reference sequence). V lost 4 bases and J 3 bases, leaving 10 bases between the germline ends. The CDR3 sequence is 14 residues long.

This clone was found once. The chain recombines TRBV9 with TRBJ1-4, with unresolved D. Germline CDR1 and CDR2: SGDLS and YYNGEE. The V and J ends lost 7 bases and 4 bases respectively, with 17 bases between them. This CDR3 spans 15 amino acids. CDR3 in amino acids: CASARTGLVNEKLFF. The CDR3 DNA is TGTGCCAGCGCACGAACGGGCCTCGTTAATGAAAAACTGTTTTTT.

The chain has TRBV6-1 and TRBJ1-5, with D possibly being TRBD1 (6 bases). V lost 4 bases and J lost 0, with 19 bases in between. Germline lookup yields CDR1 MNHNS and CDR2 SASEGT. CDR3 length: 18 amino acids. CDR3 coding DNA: TGTGCCAGCAGTGGACCGGGACACAAGAAGAATAGCAATCAGCCCCAGCATTTT. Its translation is CASSGPGHKKNSNQPQHF.

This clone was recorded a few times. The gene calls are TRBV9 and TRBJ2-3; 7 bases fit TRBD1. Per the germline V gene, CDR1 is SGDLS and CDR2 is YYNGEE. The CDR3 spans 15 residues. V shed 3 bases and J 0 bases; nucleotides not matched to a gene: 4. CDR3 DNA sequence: TGTGCCAGCAGCGGGCAGGGGGAGAGCACAGATACGCAGTATTTT. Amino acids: CASSGQGESTDTQYF.

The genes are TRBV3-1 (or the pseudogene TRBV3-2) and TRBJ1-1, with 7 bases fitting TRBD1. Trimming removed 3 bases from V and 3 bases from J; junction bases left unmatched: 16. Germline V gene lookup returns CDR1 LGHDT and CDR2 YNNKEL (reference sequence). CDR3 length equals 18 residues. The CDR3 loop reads CASSHQRGEGASDTEAFF. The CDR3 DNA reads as TGTGCCAGCAGCCACCAAAGGGGGGAGGGGGCTTCGGACACTGAAGCTTTCTTT.

The CDR3 sequence: CASSIQGTVPNSPLHF. In nucleotides, the CDR3 is TGTGCCAGTAGTATCCAGGGGACCGTACCCAATTCACCCCTCCACTTT. The chain joins TRBV19 to TRBJ1-6; TRBD1 is a possible D gene (6 bases). Germline-derived CDR1 and CDR2 are LNHDA and SQIVND (reference sequence). The CDR3 sequence is 16 residues long. With 3 bases removed from V and 7 bases from J, the gap between germline ends came to 16 bases.

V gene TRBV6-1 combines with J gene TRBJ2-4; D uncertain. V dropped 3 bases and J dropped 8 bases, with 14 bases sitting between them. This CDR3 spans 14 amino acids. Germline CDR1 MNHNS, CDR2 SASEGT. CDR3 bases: TGTGCCAGCAGTGACGGATGGGCGAGAGACATTCAGTACTTC. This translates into CASSDGWARDIQYF.

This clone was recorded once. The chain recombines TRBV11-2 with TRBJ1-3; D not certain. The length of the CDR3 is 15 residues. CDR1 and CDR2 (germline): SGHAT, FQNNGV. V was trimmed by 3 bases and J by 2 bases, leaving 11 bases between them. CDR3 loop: CASSFARQTGNTIYF. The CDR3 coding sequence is TGTGCCAGCAGCTTTGCCCGGCAGACTGGAAACACCATATATTTT.

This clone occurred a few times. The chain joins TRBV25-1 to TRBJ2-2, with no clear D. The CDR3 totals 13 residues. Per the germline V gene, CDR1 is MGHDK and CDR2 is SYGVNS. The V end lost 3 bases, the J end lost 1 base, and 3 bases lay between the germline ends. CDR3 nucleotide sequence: TGTGCCAGCAGTGACGGGAACACCGGGGAGCTGTTTTTT. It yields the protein CASSDGNTGELFF. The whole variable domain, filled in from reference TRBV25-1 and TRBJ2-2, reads EADIYQTPRYLVIGTGKKITLECSQTMGHDKMYWYQQDPGMELHLIHYSYGVNSTEKGDLSSESTVSRIRTEHFPLTLESARPSHTSQYLCASSDGNTGELFFGEGSRLTVL.

CDR3 sequence: CASSADSMNTEAFF. CDR3 bases: TGTGCCAGCAGCGCGGACAGCATGAACACTGAAGCTTTCTTT. The chain joins TRBV9 to TRBJ1-1, with a possible D match to TRBD1 (6 bases). This CDR3 spans 14 amino acids. The germline V gene encodes CDR1 SGDLS and CDR2 YYNGEE. V gave up 3 bases and J gave up 0 bases, with 9 bases separating them.

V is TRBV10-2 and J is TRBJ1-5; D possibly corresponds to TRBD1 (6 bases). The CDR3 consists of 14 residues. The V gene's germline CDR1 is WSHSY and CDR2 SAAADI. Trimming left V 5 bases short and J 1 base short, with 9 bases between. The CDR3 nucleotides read TGCGCCAGCAGTACCAGGGGAAGCAATCAGCCCCAGCATTTT. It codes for CASSTRGSNQPQHF.